These 27 T cell receptor beta chains were sequenced from one sample in a study of cytomegalovirus exposure and HLA in healthy donors (TCRdb year 2017). Library preparation employed the immunoSEQ multiplex PCR assay. For the multiplex PCR, a mixture combining 60 forward primers for TCR Vbeta segments and 13 reverse primers for TCR Jbeta segments was used. This is the immuneACCESS table as TCRdb keeps it, with only in-frame sequences that have V and J called. A part of the clones is gone; compared with another copy, unresolved V genes explain less than half, and the rest is unexplained. In all, the sample holds 150,000 to 200,000 clones, and about 81% of those were seen once. The ten largest account for around 3% of the sample. Sequencing used PBMCs. These receptors were taken from a woman aged 45-65 years in good health and CMV-seropositive.

J is TRBJ1-2 and V is TRBV30; TRBD1 matches at 7 bases. The CDR3 totals 16 residues. V shed 5 bases, J shed 8 bases, and the junction held 20 bases outside the gene matches. Per germline, CDR1 GTSNPN and CDR2 SVGIG (reference sequence). CDR3 sequence (DNA): TGTGCCTGGGGAGACATAAGACAGGGAAGGAGAGACGGCTACACCTTC. Translated: CAWGDIRQGRRDGYTF.

The chain links TRBV6-5 to TRBJ1-1; weak D call: TRBD1 (5 bases). Looked up from germline, CDR1 is MNHEY and CDR2 is SVGAGI. V was trimmed by 0 bases and J by 8 bases, leaving 10 bases between them. The CDR3 covers 13 residues. The CDR3 region is CASSYSGVREAFF. The DNA for the CDR3 is TGTGCCAGCAGTTACTCAGGGGTGCGCGAAGCTTTCTTT.

The chain links TRBV19 to TRBJ1-1, with D hard to call. Germline CDR1 LNHDA, CDR2 SQIVND (reference sequence). The CDR3 spans 14 residues. V lost 5 bases, J lost 7 bases, and 17 bases lay in between. The CDR3 protein is CASSYPLPGGEAFF. The CDR3 DNA sequence: TGTGCCAGTAGTTACCCCCTTCCAGGAGGTGAAGCTTTCTTT.

This chain connects TRBV6-5 to TRBJ1-3; TRBD1 matches 8 bases. Germline loops: CDR1 MNHEY, CDR2 SVGAGI. The V segment lost 5 bases and the J segment 0 bases; nucleotides outside the gene matches: 3. This CDR3 has 15 residues. The CDR3: CASSKDRGSGNTIYF. CDR3 sequence (DNA): TGTGCCAGCAGTAAAGACAGGGGCTCTGGAAACACCATATATTTT.

The chain has TRBV5-1 and TRBJ2-7; TRBD1 matches 7 bases. The CDR3 runs to 13 residues. With V trimmed by 3 bases and J by 6 bases, 6 bases remained unmatched. Germline V lookup: CDR1 SGHRS, CDR2 YFSETQ. This chain's CDR3 is CASSSTGLGEQYF. The CDR3 DNA sequence: TGCGCCAGCAGCTCGACAGGGTTGGGCGAGCAGTACTTC.

The J gene is TRBJ1-5, the V gene TRBV7-8; a possible D gene is TRBD1 (5 bases). CDR3 size: 14 residues. Trimming removed 1 base from V and 4 bases from J, with 8 bases in between. In germline, CDR1 is SGHVS, CDR2 FQNEAQ. CDR3 residues: CASSLGAGNQPQHF. In DNA form, the CDR3 reads TGTGCCAGCAGCTTAGGGGCAGGGAATCAGCCCCAGCATTTT.

This chain connects TRBV2 to TRBJ2-1, with 8 bases that match TRBD2. V was pared by 4 bases and J by 10 bases, with 12 bases of the junction left unmatched. Germline values: CDR1 SNHLY, CDR2 FYNNEI. The CDR3 has 15 amino acids. The CDR3 region has the DNA TGTGCCAGCAGTGCCGTCGCGGGGGGAATCTCAGAGCAGTTCTTC. Translation: CASSAVAGGISEQFF.

In its sample, this clone was seen a few times. V and J are TRBV4-1 and TRBJ2-1, with a possible D match to TRBD2 (7 bases). The CDR3 loop spans 21 amino acids. Germline V gene sequence: CDR1 MGHRA, CDR2 YSYEKL. The V gene lost 1 base and the J gene lost 4 bases, with 29 bases spanning the gap. The CDR3 loop reads CASSQAPVTAGGGANYNEQFF. The CDR3 DNA sequence: TGCGCCAGCAGCCAAGCCCCGGTGACCGCTGGTGGGGGGGCAAATTACAATGAGCAGTTCTTC.

CDR3 coding DNA: TGTGCCAGCAAGCAGGGAAGCAATCAGCCCCAGCATTTT. Translating it yields CASKQGSNQPQHF. The J gene is TRBJ1-5, the V gene TRBV6-5, with a weak D call TRBD1 (5 bases). V shed 7 bases and J shed 1 base, with 8 bases lying between them. The germline V gene encodes CDR1 MNHEY and CDR2 SVGAGI. The CDR3 extends over 13 amino acids.

This clone has a handful of counts. V gene TRBV30 combines with J gene TRBJ2-3, with 8 bases identical to TRBD2. CDR1 is GTSNPN, CDR2 SVGIG, per germline (reference sequence). The CDR3 consists of 14 residues. J lost 0 bases, V lost 3 bases, and 2 bases had no gene match. DNA for the CDR3: TGTGCCTGGAGGCGGGGGGATAGCACAGATACGCAGTATTTT. Amino acid sequence: CAWRRGDSTDTQYF.

This chain joins TRBV6-6 and TRBJ1-6; 8 nucleotides align to TRBD1. The germline CDR1 and CDR2 sequences are MNHNY and SVGAGI (reference sequence). Losses at the gene ends were 6 bases for V and 2 bases for J; bases not matched to a gene: 6. This CDR3 region has 16 residues. The chain's CDR3 is CASSQDRATYNSPLHF. The DNA for the CDR3 is TGTGCCAGCAGCCAGGACAGGGCCACCTATAATTCACCCCTCCACTTT.

The chain couples TRBV7-8 to TRBJ1-2; D is uncertain. Germline CDR1 and CDR2: SGHVS and FQNEAQ. The CDR3 loop spans 13 amino acids. With 5 bases removed from V and 0 bases from J, the gap between germline ends came to 7 bases. The CDR3, as DNA: TGTGCCAGCAGCGTGGCAGCTAACTATGGCTACACCTTC. It specifies CASSVAANYGYTF. Full variable domain (rest looked up from reference TRBV7-8 and TRBJ1-2): GAGVSQSPRYKVAKRGQDVALRCDPISGHVSLFWYQQALGQGPEFLTYFQNEAQLDKSGLPSDRFFAERPEGSVSTLKIQRTQQEDSAVYLCASSVAANYGYTFGSGTRLTVV.

The chain joins TRBV20-1 to TRBJ2-7, with D uncertain. From germline, CDR1 is DFQATT and CDR2 SNEGSKA (reference sequence). The CDR3 runs 11 residues. V lost 3 bases and J 1 base, leaving 4 bases between the germline ends. CDR3 sequence (DNA): TGCAGTGCTAGGACATCCTACGAGCAGTACTTC. It encodes CSARTSYEQYF.

J is TRBJ2-1 and V is TRBV2, with 8 bases lining up with TRBD2. Germline values: CDR1 SNHLY, CDR2 FYNNEI. V shed 6 bases and J 4 bases; nucleotides not matched to a gene: 8. CDR3 size: 15 residues. CDR3: CASRESGGPYNEQFF. The CDR3 DNA is TGTGCCAGCAGGGAAAGCGGGGGCCCGTACAATGAGCAGTTCTTC.

CDR3 protein: CAGRRDKDTEAFF. The CDR3 DNA is TGTGCCGGTAGGCGAGACAAGGACACTGAAGCTTTCTTT. The chain joins TRBV10-3 to TRBJ1-1; D is undetermined. From germline, CDR1 is ENHRY and CDR2 SYGVKD. Trimming pared 11 bases from V and 3 bases from J, leaving 16 bases between. This CDR3 is built from 13 residues.

This clone occurred a few times. V usage is TRBV1 and J usage is TRBJ1-4. TRBV1 is a known pseudogene. The CDR3 is 17 residues long. CDR3 in DNA: TGCACCAGCAGCCAAGATCGACTTTCCGCAACTAATGAAAAACTGTTTTTT. Translated, it gives CTSSQDRLSATNEKLFF.

V usage is TRBV7-6 and J usage is TRBJ1-1; TRBD1 matches at 11 bases. CDR1 is SGHVS and CDR2 is FNYEAQ in the germline V gene. The CDR3 runs to 15 residues. V dropped 4 bases and J dropped 5; count of bases not matched to a gene: 6. The CDR3 loop reads CASSSRDRGRTEAFF. As DNA, the CDR3 is TGTGCCAGCAGCTCCCGGGACAGGGGGAGGACTGAAGCTTTCTTT. The variable domain in full, with the rest retrieved from reference TRBV7-6 and TRBJ1-1, is GAGVSQSPRYKVTKRGQDVALRCDPISGHVSLYWYRQALGQGPEFLTYFNYEAQQDKSGLPNDRFSAERPEGSISTLTIQRTEQRDSAMYRCASSSRDRGRTEAFFGQGTRLTVV.

The chain carries TRBV7-7 and TRBJ2-7, with 11 positions matching TRBD1. Trimming cost V 5 bases and J 5 bases; bases outside gene matches: 2. Germline-derived CDR1 and CDR2 are SSHAT and FNYEAQ (reference sequence). The CDR3 runs to 13 residues. CDR3 sequence: CASSPDRGHEQYF. The CDR3 DNA reads as TGTGCCAGCAGCCCGGACAGGGGGCACGAGCAGTACTTC.

The genes are TRBV6-5 and TRBJ1-2; D possibly corresponds to TRBD1 (6 bases). Germline V gives CDR1 MNHEY, CDR2 SVGAGI. The CDR3 sequence is 15 residues long. V lost 2 bases and J lost 2, with 12 bases in between. The CDR3 DNA reads as TGTGCCAGCAGTTACGGACACAGGGAGAACTATGGCTACACCTTC. Translation gives CASSYGHRENYGYTF.

The chain combines TRBV28 with TRBJ2-5; 15 positions match TRBD2. Per germline, CDR1 MDHEN and CDR2 SYDVKM. The CDR3 runs to 17 residues. V shed 5 bases, J shed 1 base, and the junction held 5 bases outside the gene matches. The chain's CDR3 is CASSPGLAGGVQETQYF. CDR3 DNA sequence: TGTGCCAGCAGTCCGGGACTAGCGGGGGGCGTCCAAGAGACCCAGTACTTC.

The rearrangement links TRBV13 to TRBJ2-1; a possible D gene is TRBD2 (5 bases). CDR3 length: 12 residues. CDR1 is PRHDT and CDR2 is FYEKMQ in the germline V gene (reference sequence). V dropped 2 bases and J dropped 7 bases, with 6 bases sitting between them. The CDR3 sequence: CASSLRGNEQFF. Written as DNA, the CDR3 is TGTGCCAGCAGCTTACGGGGTAATGAGCAGTTCTTC.

The V call is TRBV7-9, the J call TRBJ2-7; D remains unclear. The germline V and J ends were trimmed by 4 bases and 5 bases, with 12 bases remaining between them. From germline, CDR1 is SEHNR and CDR2 FQNEAQ (reference sequence). The CDR3 consists of 13 residues. CDR3 region: CASSSQTRDEQYF. In DNA, the CDR3 is TGTGCCAGCAGCTCACAGACCAGAGACGAGCAGTACTTC.

The chain recombines TRBV6-5 with TRBJ2-1; tentative D call: TRBD1 (5 bases). CDR1 MNHEY and CDR2 SVGAGI come from the germline V gene. The CDR3 consists of 14 residues. V gave up 3 bases and J gave up 11 bases, with 17 bases separating them. Here the CDR3 reads CASSYLGVPGKQFF. The CDR3 nucleotides read TGTGCCAGCAGTTATTTAGGGGTCCCAGGAAAGCAGTTCTTC.

This rearrangement joins TRBV18 to TRBJ2-3, with 7 bases aligning to TRBD2. The ends lost 5 bases at V and 3 bases at J; junction bases unmatched: 5. Germline CDR1 and CDR2: KGHSH and LQKENI. CDR3 length: 14 amino acids. The CDR3 region is CASSWGGETDTQYF. The CDR3 bases are TGTGCCAGCTCATGGGGGGGAGAAACAGATACGCAGTATTTT.

The V call is TRBV4-1, the J call TRBJ2-3; D is ambiguous. The CDR3 covers 13 residues. The germline V and J ends were trimmed by 2 bases and 5 bases, with 8 bases remaining between them. The germline gives CDR1 MGHRA, CDR2 YSYEKL. The CDR3 protein is CASSQPLVDTQYF. CDR3 nucleotide sequence: TGCGCCAGCAGCCAACCACTCGTAGATACGCAGTATTTT.

The V call is TRBV21-1, the J call TRBJ2-1; the DNA was not compared with TRBD1, the D call given in the table. TRBV21-1 has pseudogene status. This CDR3 comprises 17 residues. The chain's CDR3 is CASSTSDRCGFHNEQFF. CDR3 DNA sequence: TGTGCCAGCAGCACCTCAGACAGGTGTGGCTTCCACAATGAGCAGTTCTTC.

The rearrangement joins TRBV6-1 to TRBJ2-7; possible D gene TRBD2, 5 bases. The CDR3 is 15 residues long. Trimming removed 1 base from V and 1 base from J, with 11 bases in between. CDR1 MNHNS and CDR2 SASEGT come from the germline V gene. The CDR3 sequence is CASSEGGAESYEQYF. The CDR3 DNA reads TGTGCCAGCAGTGAAGGTGGAGCGGAATCCTACGAGCAGTACTTC.